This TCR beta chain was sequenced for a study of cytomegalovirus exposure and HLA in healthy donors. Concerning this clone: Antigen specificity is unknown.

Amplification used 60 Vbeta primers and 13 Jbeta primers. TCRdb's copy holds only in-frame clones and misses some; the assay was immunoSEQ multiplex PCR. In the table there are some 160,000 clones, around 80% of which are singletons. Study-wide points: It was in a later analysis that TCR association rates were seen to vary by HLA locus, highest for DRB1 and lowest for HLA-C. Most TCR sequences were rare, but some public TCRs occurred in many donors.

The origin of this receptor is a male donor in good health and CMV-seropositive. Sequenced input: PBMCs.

The CDR3 DNA reads TGTGCCAGCAGCTTCCAACAGAATCCTACCTACGAGCAGTACTTC. Its protein product is CASSFQQNPTYEQYF. The chain links TRBV5-4 to TRBJ2-5; D unclear. The DNA end lines up better with TRBJ2-7; the J call may be wrong. This CDR3 spans 15 amino acids. In germline, CDR1 is SGHNT, CDR2 YYREEE (reference sequence).